This T cell receptor beta chain is from a study of low-dose radiotherapy and immunotherapy resistance in tumors. In the study overall: Every two weeks, one day ahead of radiation and immunotherapy, cyclophosphamide 200 mg/m2 was given (intravenously).

This CDR3 has 15 residues. CDR1 and CDR2 (germline): KGHSH, LQKENI. Trimming took off 3 bases at V and 1 base at J, with 10 bases between the two ends. cDNA synthesis used a TRAV/TRBV-specific primer set for both chains. Amplification, which lasted around 22 PCR cycles, used a constant-region primer and V-primer adapter to amplify TCRs. Each CDR3 protein gets one entry after TCRdb re-called the reads with MiXCR. There are 15,000 to 20,000 distinct CDR3 sequences in the sample; about two thirds occur only once, and 4.5% to 7% lies in the top ten. Every donor's regimen consisted of nivolumab, ipilimumab, aspirin, low-dose cyclophosphamide and low-dose radiotherapy.

The sequence was collected from a human donor with advanced metastatic prostate, ovarian, gallbladder or colorectal cancer (not recorded which). This table probably holds off-target reads from a library built for another chain. The chain uses TRBV18 and TRBJ2-1, with D perhaps TRBD1 (6 bases). CDR3 sequence: CASSPGHRSYNEQFF. Here the CDR3 DNA reads TGTGCCAGCTCACCGGGACACCGATCCTACAATGAGCAGTTCTTC.